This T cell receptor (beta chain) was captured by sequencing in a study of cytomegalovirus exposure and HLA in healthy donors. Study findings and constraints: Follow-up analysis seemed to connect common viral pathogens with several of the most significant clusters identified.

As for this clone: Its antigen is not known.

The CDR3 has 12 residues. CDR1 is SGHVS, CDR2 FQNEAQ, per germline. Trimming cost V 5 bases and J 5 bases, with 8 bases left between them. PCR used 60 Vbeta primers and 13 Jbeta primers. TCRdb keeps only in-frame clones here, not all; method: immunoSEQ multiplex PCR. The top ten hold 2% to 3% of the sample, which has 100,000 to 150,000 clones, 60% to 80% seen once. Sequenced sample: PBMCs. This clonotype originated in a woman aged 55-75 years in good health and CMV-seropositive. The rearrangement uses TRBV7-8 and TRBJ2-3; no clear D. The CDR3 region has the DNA TGTGCCAGCAGCCCCAGTGGAGATACGCAGTATTTT. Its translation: CASSPSGDTQYF.